These 23 T cell receptor beta chains were all obtained from the same sample, sequenced in a study of blood T cells in healthy people across ages. Then a second PCR, running about 6 to 12 cycles, was carried out with a sample-barcoded 5' primer and a J-beta primer mix. One entry per CDR3 protein results from TCRdb running MiXCR on the 5' RACE reads. The sample shows some 920,000 distinct CDR3 sequences, roughly 47% of them seen only once. The sample consisted of blood. Receptors originate from a woman aged 55-69 years in good health.

This clonotype appeared a few times. J is TRBJ1-1 and V is TRBV5-6; possibly TRBD1 for D (5 bases). Germline V gene lookup returns CDR1 SGHDT and CDR2 YYEEEE. The CDR3 is 11 amino acids. Trimming shortened V by 4 bases and J by 9 bases, and 10 bases separated the two germline ends. The CDR3: CASSIRDQAFF. In DNA, the CDR3 is TGTGCCAGCAGCATCCGGGACCAAGCTTTCTTT.

The chain is built from TRBV20-1 and TRBJ2-1; perhaps TRBD1 as D (5 bases). V was shortened by 5 bases and J by 2 bases, with 10 bases between the two germline ends. The CDR3 covers 13 residues. Germline CDR1 and CDR2: DFQATT and SNEGSKA (reference sequence). CDR3: CSAQTVTYNEQFF. The CDR3 DNA sequence: TGCAGTGCTCAGACAGTAACCTACAATGAGCAGTTCTTC.

This rearrangement joins TRBV25-1 to TRBJ2-3; 9 bases fit TRBD1. Unmatched junction bases numbered 7, after V lost 6 bases and J lost 3 bases. The CDR3 spans 15 residues. Germline V lookup: CDR1 MGHDK, CDR2 SYGVNS. CDR3 nucleotides: TGTGCCAGCAGGGGACAGGGTGTTGGAACAGATACGCAGTATTTT. Translating it yields CASRGQGVGTDTQYF. The full variable domain, completed using reference TRBV25-1 and TRBJ2-3, is EADIYQTPRYLVIGTGKKITLECSQTMGHDKMYWYQQDPGMELHLIHYSYGVNSTEKGDLSSESTVSRIRTEHFPLTLESARPSHTSQYLCASRGQGVGTDTQYFGPGTRLTVL.

This sequence joins TRBV19 and TRBJ1-1; 11 nucleotides line up with TRBD1. The germline gives CDR1 LNHDA, CDR2 SQIVND (reference sequence). The CDR3 has 13 residues. The V and J ends lost 10 bases and 6 bases, in that order; junction bases with no gene match: 7. CDR3 nucleotides: TGTGCCAACCGGGACAGGGGGATTTCTGAAGCTTTCTTT. Its translation is CANRDRGISEAFF.

This clonotype appeared a few times. This chain joins TRBV7-9 and TRBJ1-5; no clear D. The germline V gene has CDR1 SEHNR and CDR2 FQNEAQ (reference sequence). The CDR3 extends over 14 amino acids. Trimming took 4 bases from V and 2 from J, leaving 9 bases between them. The CDR3 sequence: CASSSGKGNQPQHF. CDR3 DNA sequence: TGTGCCAGCAGCTCGGGGAAGGGCAATCAGCCCCAGCATTTT.

The chain recombines TRBV12-3 or TRBV12-4 with TRBJ2-2, with 9 nucleotides matching TRBD1. Losses at the gene ends were 3 bases for V and 8 bases for J; bases not matched to a gene: 10. The CDR3 extends over 16 amino acids. CDR3 bases: TGTGCCAGCAGTTTGGGGACAGGGTATTCGTCGGGGGAGCTGTTTTTT. Amino acid sequence: CASSLGTGYSSGELFF.

J is TRBJ1-3 and V is TRBV11-2; D is unresolved. V was cut by 5 bases and J by 4 bases, with 18 bases left in between. In germline, CDR1 is SGHAT, CDR2 FQNNGV. The CDR3 runs 16 residues. The CDR3 reads CASSPYEAGLGNTIYF. CDR3 DNA: TGTGCCAGCAGCCCATACGAAGCAGGCCTCGGAAACACCATATATTTT.

DNA of the CDR3: TGCAGTGCTAAAACCCTGACAGCCAACACAGATACGCAGTATTTT. Amino acids: CSAKTLTANTDTQYF. The rearrangement joins TRBV20-1 to TRBJ2-3; tentatively, D is TRBD1 (5 bases). CDR3 size: 15 residues. The V gene's germline CDR1 is DFQATT and CDR2 SNEGSKA (reference sequence). V was trimmed by 4 bases and J by 2 bases, leaving 16 bases between them.

This clonotype was picked up a small number of times. V and J are TRBV20-1 and TRBJ2-7, with D maybe TRBD1 (6 bases). Germline CDR1 DFQATT, CDR2 SNEGSKA (reference sequence). Trimming removed 5 bases at V and 5 bases at J, with 16 bases between. CDR3 length equals 13 residues. The CDR3 loop is CSALGAGQNEQYF. In DNA form, the CDR3 reads TGCAGTGCTTTGGGGGCAGGGCAAAACGAGCAGTACTTC.

This chain connects TRBV3-1 to TRBJ2-7, with TRBD1 matching 7 bases. The J call could be wrong; TRBJ2-1 is a better fit for the DNA end. CDR1 and CDR2 from the germline V gene are LGHDT and YNNKEL (reference sequence). The CDR3 length is 14 residues. This CDR3 is CASSQGQPVGPQFF. The CDR3 DNA is TGTGCCAGCAGCCAGGGACAGCCGGTCGGCCCGCAGTTCTTC.

This clonotype has a handful of counts. V gene TRBV4-3 combines with J gene TRBJ2-1, with TRBD2 matching over 9 bases. V dropped 0 bases and J dropped 12; count of bases not matched to a gene: 12. Germline V lookup: CDR1 LGHNA, CDR2 YSLEER. The CDR3 covers 16 residues. CDR3 nucleotides: TGCGCCAGCAGCCAAGATCGTGTTCTAGCGGGGCCGGGGCAGTTCTTC. It specifies CASSQDRVLAGPGQFF.

The V gene is TRBV20-1, the J gene TRBJ2-3; 9 nucleotides agree with TRBD1. CDR1 and CDR2 (germline): DFQATT, SNEGSKA (reference sequence). This CDR3 contains 16 residues. V lost 6 bases and J lost 4; bases outside the gene matches: 14. The CDR3 sequence is CSAPPDRGIRADTQYF. For the CDR3, the DNA is TGCAGTGCCCCTCCTGACAGGGGGATAAGGGCAGATACGCAGTATTTT.

This clonotype was recorded a few times. The rearrangement joins TRBV4-1 to TRBJ2-7; a possible D gene is TRBD2 (6 bases). Germline CDR1 reads MGHRA; CDR2 reads YSYEKL. V shed 0 bases and J shed 3 bases, with 18 bases lying between them. The CDR3 extends over 17 amino acids. The DNA for the CDR3 is TGCGCCAGCAGCCAAGATAGCCGGGGAGGCCCGGGCTACGAGCAGTACTTC. This encodes CASSQDSRGGPGYEQYF.

This clonotype was picked up one time. The chain employs TRBV2 and TRBJ2-4; 14 bases line up with TRBD2. The end of the DNA is better explained by TRBJ2-5, so the J call may be wrong. The CDR3 spans 17 residues. CDR1 is SNHLY, CDR2 FYNNEI, per germline. The CDR3 DNA is TGTGCCAGCAGTTCCCTGACTAGCGGGAGGGGCCAAGAGACCCAGTACTTC. It is translated as CASSSLTSGRGQETQYF.

This chain joins TRBV29-1 and TRBJ2-5, with TRBD2 identical over 7 bases. Germline lookup yields CDR1 SQVTM and CDR2 ANQGSEA. The CDR3 runs 14 residues. V was clipped by 5 bases and J by 4 bases; unmatched bases: 10. CDR3: CSVTTSPRRETQYF. CDR3 nucleotides: TGCAGCGTTACGACTAGCCCTAGGAGAGAGACCCAGTACTTC.

The rearrangement links TRBV29-1 to TRBJ2-1; 12 bases agree with TRBD2. This CDR3 is built from 17 residues. The germline CDR1 and CDR2 sequences are SQVTM and ANQGSEA. Germline trimming cut 3 bases from V and 3 bases from J; bases unmatched to any gene: 9. The CDR3 protein is CSVDGTSGPVNYNEQFF. In nucleotides, the CDR3 is TGCAGCGTTGATGGGACTAGCGGGCCCGTAAACTACAATGAGCAGTTCTTC.

Only one count was recorded for this clonotype. This chain connects TRBV9 to TRBJ2-3; 14 bases are shared with TRBD2. V was pared by 0 bases and J by 5 bases, with 5 bases of the junction left unmatched. Per the germline V gene, CDR1 is SGDLS and CDR2 is YYNGEE. The CDR3 is 17 amino acids. As DNA, the CDR3 is TGTGCCAGCAGCGTAGCAACGGGACTAGCGGGAGTAGATACGCAGTATTTT. Translation gives CASSVATGLAGVDTQYF.

The chain is built from TRBV9 and TRBJ2-5; D possibly uses TRBD1 or TRBD2 (5 bases each). The DNA end is a closer match to TRBJ2-7, so the J assignment may be wrong. This CDR3 spans 13 amino acids. Per germline, CDR1 SGDLS and CDR2 YYNGEE. The CDR3: CASSTGVGLEQYF. CDR3 DNA: TGTGCCAGCAGCACCGGGGTGGGGCTCGAGCAGTACTTC.

CDR3 DNA: TGTGCCAGCTCACCCGATCAGAAGGGTACGCAGTATTTT. Its translation is CASSPDQKGTQYF. The chain employs TRBV18 and TRBJ2-3, with no clear D. The CDR3 is made up of 13 amino acids. V dropped 3 bases and J dropped 8 bases, with 12 bases sitting between them. Germline V gene lookup returns CDR1 KGHSH and CDR2 LQKENI.

The DNA for the CDR3 is TGTGCCAGCAGCTTACTCCGGGACAAACGCGACAATGAGCAGTACTTC. The encoded protein is CASSLLRDKRDNEQYF. The genes are TRBV7-2 and TRBJ2-5; perhaps TRBD1 as D (6 bases). In germline, CDR1 is SGHTA, CDR2 FQGNSA. The CDR3 sequence is 16 residues long. V shed 2 bases and J shed 11 bases, with 24 bases lying between them.

This clonotype was seen a handful of times. J is TRBJ2-1 and V is TRBV7-2; TRBD2 is a possible D gene (6 bases). This CDR3 region has 14 residues. V lost 1 base to trimming and J lost 12 bases, with 16 bases between them. CDR1 and CDR2 (germline): SGHTA, FQGNSA. CDR3 in amino acids: CASSLGDWAGRQFF. For the CDR3, the DNA is TGTGCCAGCAGCTTAGGGGACTGGGCCGGACGGCAGTTCTTC. The entire variable domain, with the rest obtained from reference TRBV7-2 and TRBJ2-1, is as follows: GAGVSQSPSNKVTEKGKDVELRCDPISGHTALYWYRQSLGQGLEFLIYFQGNSAPDKSGLPSDRFSAERTGGSVSTLTIQRTQQEDSAVYLCASSLGDWAGRQFFGPGTRLTVL.

The chain is built from TRBV28 and TRBJ2-5; either TRBD1 or TRBD2 may fit D (5 bases each). The CDR3 has 15 residues. Germline loops: CDR1 MDHEN, CDR2 SYDVKM. Deletions cut 6 bases from V and 3 bases from J, with 17 bases between. The CDR3 loop reads CASRPGRGMKETQYF. Here the CDR3 DNA reads TGTGCCAGCAGACCGGGACGAGGGATGAAAGAGACCCAGTACTTC.

The V gene is TRBV9, the J gene TRBJ2-1; D is undetermined. This CDR3 is 13 amino acids long. Germline loops: CDR1 SGDLS, CDR2 YYNGEE. V shed 2 bases and J shed 6 bases, with 9 bases lying between them. The CDR3, as DNA: TGTGCCAGCAGCGTGGCGACGTCCAATGAGCAGTTCTTC. Translated, it gives CASSVATSNEQFF.